This entry describes one T cell receptor beta chain. One end of the junction varies from germline; a read error may be responsible. This sample is part of a study of cytotoxic CD8 clonotypes in ibrutinib-treated CLL. For the study at large: Within the patient group, ten to twelve were relapsed/refractory and approximately 16 treatment-naive, and some 17 were IGHV unmutated. It was after a median about 11 months of treatment, range 6 to 36, that response samples were taken.

Sequencing used immunoSEQ multiplex PCR; TCRdb keeps in-frame clones, though not all of them. The table lists about 160,000 clones, 70% to 85% of them singletons. The CDR3 length is 13 residues. Germline V CDR1 and CDR2: SSHAT, FNYEAQ (reference sequence). The chain combines TRBV7-7 with TRBJ2-3; the D is unclear. Source: PBMCs, taken after 12 months of ibrutinib treatment. This receptor was identified in a human donor with chronic lymphocytic leukemia. CDR3 sequence (DNA): TGTGCTAGCAGCTTAGCTGCTGCAGATACGCAGTATTTT. The encoded protein is CASSLAAADTQYF.